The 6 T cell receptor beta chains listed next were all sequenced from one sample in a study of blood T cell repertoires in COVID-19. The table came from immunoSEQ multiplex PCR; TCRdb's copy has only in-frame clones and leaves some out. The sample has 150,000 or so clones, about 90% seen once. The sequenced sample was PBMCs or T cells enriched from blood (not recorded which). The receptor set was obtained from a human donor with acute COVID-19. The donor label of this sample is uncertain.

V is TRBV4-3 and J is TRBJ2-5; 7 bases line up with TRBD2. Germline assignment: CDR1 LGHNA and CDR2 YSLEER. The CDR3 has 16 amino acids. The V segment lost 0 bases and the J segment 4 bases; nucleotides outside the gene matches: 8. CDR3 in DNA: TGCGCCAGCAGCCAAGATTCGCCACAGCGGGGAGAGACCCAGTACTTC. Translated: CASSQDSPQRGETQYF.

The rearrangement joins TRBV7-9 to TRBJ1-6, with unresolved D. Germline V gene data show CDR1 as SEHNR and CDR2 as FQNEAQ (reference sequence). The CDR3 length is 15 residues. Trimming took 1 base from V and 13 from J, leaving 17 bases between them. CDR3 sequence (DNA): TGTGCCAGCAGCTTAGATCGCGGCAGAACGGATCCCCTCCACTTT. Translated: CASSLDRGRTDPLHF.

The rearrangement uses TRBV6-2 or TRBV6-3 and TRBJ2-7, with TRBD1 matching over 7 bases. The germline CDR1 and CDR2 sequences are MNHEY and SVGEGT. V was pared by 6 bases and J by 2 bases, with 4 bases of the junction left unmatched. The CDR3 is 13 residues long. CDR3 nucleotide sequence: TGTGCCAGCAGCGACAGGGTGCCCTACGAGCAGTACTTC. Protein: CASSDRVPYEQYF.

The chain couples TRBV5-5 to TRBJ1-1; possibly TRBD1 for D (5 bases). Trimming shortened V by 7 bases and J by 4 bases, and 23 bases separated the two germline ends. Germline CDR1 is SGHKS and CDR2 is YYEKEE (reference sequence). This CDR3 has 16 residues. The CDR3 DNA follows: TGTGCCAGCCCCCCCCCTGCCGGGCAGGGTGCCACTGAAGCTTTCTTT. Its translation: CASPPPAGQGATEAFF. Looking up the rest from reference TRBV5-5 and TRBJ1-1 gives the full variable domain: DAGVTQSPTHLIKTRGQQVTLRCSPISGHKSVSWYQQVLGQGPQFIFQYYEKEERGRGNFPDRFSARQFPNYSSELNVNALLLGDSALYLCASPPPAGQGATEAFFGQGTRLTVV.

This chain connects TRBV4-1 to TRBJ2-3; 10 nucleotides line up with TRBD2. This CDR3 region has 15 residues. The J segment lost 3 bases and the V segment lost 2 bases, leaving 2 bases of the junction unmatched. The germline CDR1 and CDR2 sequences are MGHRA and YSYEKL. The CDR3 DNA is TGCGCCAGCAGCCAACTGGGACTAGCGACAGATACGCAGTATTTT. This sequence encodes CASSQLGLATDTQYF.

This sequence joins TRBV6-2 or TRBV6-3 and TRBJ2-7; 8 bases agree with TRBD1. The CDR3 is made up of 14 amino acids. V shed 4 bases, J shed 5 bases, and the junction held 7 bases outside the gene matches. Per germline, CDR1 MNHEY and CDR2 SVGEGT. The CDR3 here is CASSLQGVVNEQYF. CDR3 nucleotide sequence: TGTGCCAGCAGTTTACAGGGGGTGGTCAACGAGCAGTACTTC.